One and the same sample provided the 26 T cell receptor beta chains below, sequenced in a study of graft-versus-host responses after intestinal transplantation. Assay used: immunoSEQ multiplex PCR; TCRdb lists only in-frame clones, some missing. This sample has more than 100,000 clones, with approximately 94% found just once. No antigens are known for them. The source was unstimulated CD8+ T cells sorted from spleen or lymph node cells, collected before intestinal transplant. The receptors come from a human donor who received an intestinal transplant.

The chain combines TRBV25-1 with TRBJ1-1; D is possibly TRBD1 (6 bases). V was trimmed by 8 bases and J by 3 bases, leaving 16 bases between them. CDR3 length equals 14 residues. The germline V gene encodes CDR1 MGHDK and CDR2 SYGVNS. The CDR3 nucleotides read TGTGCCAGCGAGATAGGGGGGAGGGACACTGAAGCTTTCTTT. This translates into CASEIGGRDTEAFF.

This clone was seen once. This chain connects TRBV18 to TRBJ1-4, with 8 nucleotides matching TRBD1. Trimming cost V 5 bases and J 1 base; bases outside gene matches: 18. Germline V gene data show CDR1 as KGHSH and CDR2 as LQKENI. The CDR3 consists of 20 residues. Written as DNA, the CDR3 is TGTGCCAGCTCAACTCCGACAGGGGCCGCTTCAAGATTAACTAATGAAAAACTGTTTTTT. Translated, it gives CASSTPTGAASRLTNEKLFF.

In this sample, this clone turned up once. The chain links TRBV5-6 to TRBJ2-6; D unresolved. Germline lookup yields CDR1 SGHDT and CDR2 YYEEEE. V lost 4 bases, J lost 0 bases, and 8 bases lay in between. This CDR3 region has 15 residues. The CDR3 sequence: CASSPQASGANVLTF. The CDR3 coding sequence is TGTGCCAGCAGCCCGCAGGCCTCTGGGGCCAACGTCCTGACTTTC.

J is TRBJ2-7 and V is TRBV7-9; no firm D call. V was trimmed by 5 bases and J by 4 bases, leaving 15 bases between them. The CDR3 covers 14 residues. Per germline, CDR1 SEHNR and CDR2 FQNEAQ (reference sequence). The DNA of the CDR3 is TGTGCCAGCAGCACCACGTCGGAAAGGTACGAGCAGTACTTC. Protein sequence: CASSTTSERYEQYF.

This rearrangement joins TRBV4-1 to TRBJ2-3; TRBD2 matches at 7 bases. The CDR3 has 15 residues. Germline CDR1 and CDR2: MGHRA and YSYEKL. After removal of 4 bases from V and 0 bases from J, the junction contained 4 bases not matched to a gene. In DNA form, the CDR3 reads TGCGCCAGCAGCCGGACTAGTTCCAGCACAGATACGCAGTATTTT. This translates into CASSRTSSSTDTQYF.

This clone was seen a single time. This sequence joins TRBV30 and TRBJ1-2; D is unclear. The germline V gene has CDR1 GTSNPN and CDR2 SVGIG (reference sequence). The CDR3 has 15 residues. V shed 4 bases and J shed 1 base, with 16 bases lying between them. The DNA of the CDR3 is TGTGCCTGGAATTATGGTAGTTCTCTTAACTATGGCTACACCTTC. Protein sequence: CAWNYGSSLNYGYTF.

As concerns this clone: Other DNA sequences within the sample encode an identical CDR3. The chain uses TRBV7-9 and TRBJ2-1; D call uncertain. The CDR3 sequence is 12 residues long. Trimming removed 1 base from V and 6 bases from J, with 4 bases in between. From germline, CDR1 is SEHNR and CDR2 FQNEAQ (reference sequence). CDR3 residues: CASSLGLNEQFF. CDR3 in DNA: TGTGCCAGCAGCTTAGGACTCAATGAGCAGTTCTTC.

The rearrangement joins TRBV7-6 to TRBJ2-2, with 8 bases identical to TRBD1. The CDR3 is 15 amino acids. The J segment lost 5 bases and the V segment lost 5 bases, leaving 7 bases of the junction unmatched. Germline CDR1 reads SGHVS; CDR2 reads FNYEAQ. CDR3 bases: TGTGCCAGCAGCCTTGACAGGGGAGGTACCGGGGAGCTGTTTTTT. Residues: CASSLDRGGTGELFF. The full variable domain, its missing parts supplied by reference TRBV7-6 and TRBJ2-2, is GAGVSQSPRYKVTKRGQDVALRCDPISGHVSLYWYRQALGQGPEFLTYFNYEAQQDKSGLPNDRFSAERPEGSISTLTIQRTEQRDSAMYRCASSLDRGGTGELFFGEGSRLTVL.

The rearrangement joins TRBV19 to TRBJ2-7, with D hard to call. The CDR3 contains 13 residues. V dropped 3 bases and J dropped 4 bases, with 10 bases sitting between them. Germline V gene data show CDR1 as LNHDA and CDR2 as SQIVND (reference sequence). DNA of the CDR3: TGTGCCAGTAGTATCTTGAGTGGGTACGAGCAGTACTTC. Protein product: CASSILSGYEQYF.

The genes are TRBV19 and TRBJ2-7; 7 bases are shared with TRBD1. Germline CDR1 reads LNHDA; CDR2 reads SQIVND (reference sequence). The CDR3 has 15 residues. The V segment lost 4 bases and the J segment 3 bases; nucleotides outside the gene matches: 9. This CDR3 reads CASSNSLGTVYEQYF. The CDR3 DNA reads TGTGCCAGTAGTAACTCCCTCGGGACAGTCTACGAGCAGTACTTC.

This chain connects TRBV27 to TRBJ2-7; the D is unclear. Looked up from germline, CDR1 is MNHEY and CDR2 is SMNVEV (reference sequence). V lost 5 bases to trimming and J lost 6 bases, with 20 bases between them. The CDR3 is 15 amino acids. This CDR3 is CASSLTGPLGSEQYF. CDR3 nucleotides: TGTGCCAGCAGTCTAACGGGCCCCTTGGGGTCCGAGCAGTACTTC.

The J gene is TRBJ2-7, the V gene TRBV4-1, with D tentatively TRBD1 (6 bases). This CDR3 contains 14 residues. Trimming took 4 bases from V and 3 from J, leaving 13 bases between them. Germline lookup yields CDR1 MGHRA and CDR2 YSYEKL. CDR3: CASSPERQVYEQYF. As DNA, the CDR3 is TGCGCCAGCAGCCCAGAGAGACAGGTCTACGAGCAGTACTTC.

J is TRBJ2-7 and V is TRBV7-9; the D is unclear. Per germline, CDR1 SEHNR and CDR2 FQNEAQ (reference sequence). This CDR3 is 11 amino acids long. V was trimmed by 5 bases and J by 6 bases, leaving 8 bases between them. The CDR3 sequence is CASSPTSEQYF. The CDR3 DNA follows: TGTGCCAGCAGCCCTACGTCCGAGCAGTACTTC.

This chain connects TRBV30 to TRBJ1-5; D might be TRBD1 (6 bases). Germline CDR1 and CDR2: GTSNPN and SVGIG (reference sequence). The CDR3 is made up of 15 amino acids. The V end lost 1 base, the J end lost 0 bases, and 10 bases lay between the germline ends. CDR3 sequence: CAWSDRGASNQPQHF. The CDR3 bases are TGTGCCTGGAGTGATAGGGGGGCTAGCAATCAGCCCCAGCATTTT.

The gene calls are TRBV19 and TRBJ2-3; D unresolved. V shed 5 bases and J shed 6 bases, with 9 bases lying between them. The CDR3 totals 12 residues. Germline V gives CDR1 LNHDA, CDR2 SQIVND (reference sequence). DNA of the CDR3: TGTGCCAGTAGTTTGATAGGGGATACGCAGTATTTT. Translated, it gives CASSLIGDTQYF. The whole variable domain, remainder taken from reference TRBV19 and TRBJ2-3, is DGGITQSPKYLFRKEGQNVTLSCEQNLNHDAMYWYRQDPGQGLRLIYYSQIVNDFQKGDIAEGYSVSREKKESFPLTVTSAQKNPTAFYLCASSLIGDTQYFGPGTRLTVL.

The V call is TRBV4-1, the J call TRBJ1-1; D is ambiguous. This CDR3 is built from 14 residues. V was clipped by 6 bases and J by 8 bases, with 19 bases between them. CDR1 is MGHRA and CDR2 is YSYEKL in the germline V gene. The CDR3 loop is CASRTYGIPQEAFF. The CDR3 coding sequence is TGCGCCAGCAGGACGTATGGCATTCCCCAAGAAGCTTTCTTT.

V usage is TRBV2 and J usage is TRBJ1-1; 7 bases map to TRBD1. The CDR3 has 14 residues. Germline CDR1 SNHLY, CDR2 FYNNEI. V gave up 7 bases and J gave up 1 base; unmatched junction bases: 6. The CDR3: CASTRGTGNTEAFF. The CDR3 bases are TGTGCCAGCACCAGGGGGACGGGGAACACTGAAGCTTTCTTT.

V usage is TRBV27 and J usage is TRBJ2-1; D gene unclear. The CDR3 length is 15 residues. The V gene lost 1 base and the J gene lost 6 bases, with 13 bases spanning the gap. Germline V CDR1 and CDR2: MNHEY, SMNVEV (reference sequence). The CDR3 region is CASSLLGQAVNEQFF. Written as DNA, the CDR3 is TGTGCCAGCAGTTTATTAGGCCAGGCTGTCAATGAGCAGTTCTTC.

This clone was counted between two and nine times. In DNA form, the CDR3 reads TGTGCCAGCTCACACGGTTCCGGACTTTTCAATGAGCAGTTCTTC. It is translated as CASSHGSGLFNEQFF. J is TRBJ2-1 and V is TRBV18; maybe TRBD2 (5 bases). The germline V gene has CDR1 KGHSH and CDR2 LQKENI. The germline V and J ends were trimmed by 4 bases and 6 bases, with 16 bases remaining between them. The length of the CDR3 is 15 residues.

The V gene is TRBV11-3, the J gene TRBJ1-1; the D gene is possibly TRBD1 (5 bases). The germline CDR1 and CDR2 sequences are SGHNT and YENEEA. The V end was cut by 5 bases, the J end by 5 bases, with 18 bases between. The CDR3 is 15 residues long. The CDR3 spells CASSLLPGEGTEAFF. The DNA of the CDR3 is TGTGCCAGCAGCCTGCTACCCGGAGAGGGGACTGAAGCTTTCTTT.

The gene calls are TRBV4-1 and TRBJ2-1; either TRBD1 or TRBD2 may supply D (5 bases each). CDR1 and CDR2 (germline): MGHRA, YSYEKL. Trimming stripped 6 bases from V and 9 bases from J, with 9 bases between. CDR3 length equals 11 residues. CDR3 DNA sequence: TGCGCCAGCAGTATGAGGGGTGAGCAGTTCTTC. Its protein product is CASSMRGEQFF.

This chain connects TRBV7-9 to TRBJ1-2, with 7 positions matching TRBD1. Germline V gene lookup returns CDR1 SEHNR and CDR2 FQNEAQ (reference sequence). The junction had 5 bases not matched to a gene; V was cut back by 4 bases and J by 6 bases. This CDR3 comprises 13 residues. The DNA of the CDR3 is TGTGCCAGCAGCTACGTCCAGGGGGATGGCTACACCTTC. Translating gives CASSYVQGDGYTF.

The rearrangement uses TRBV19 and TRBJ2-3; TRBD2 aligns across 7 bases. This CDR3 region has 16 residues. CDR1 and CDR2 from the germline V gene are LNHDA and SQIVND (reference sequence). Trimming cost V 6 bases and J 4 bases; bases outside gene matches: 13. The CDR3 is CASSPLGVGGADTQYF. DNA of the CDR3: TGTGCCAGTAGCCCCCTGGGTGTGGGAGGGGCAGATACGCAGTATTTT.

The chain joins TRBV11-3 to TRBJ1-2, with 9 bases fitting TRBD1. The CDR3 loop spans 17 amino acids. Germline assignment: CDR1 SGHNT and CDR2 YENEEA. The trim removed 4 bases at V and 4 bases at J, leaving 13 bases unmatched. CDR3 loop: CASSSKGQGFRSYGYTF. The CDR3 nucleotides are TGTGCCAGCAGCTCAAAAGGACAGGGGTTTCGAAGCTATGGCTACACCTTC.

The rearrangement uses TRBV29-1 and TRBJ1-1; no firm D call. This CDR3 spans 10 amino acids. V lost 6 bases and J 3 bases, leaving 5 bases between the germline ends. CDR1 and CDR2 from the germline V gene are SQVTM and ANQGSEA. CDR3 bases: TGCAGCGTCCGGGACACTGAAGCTTTCTTT. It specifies CSVRDTEAFF.

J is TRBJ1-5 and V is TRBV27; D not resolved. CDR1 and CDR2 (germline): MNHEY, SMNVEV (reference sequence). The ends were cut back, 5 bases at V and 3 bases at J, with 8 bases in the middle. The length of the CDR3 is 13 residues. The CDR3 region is CASSEGYNQPQHF. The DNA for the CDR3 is TGTGCCAGCAGTGAAGGGTACAATCAGCCCCAGCATTTT.